The rows below give T cell receptor beta chains drawn from one sample of a study of blood T cell repertoires in COVID-19. Here immunoSEQ multiplex PCR was the method, and the copy in TCRdb shows in-frame clones only, minus some. The sample lists 120,000 or so clones; about 86% were seen once. Sample: peripheral blood. The receptors originated from a man aged 80 or over with active or convalescent COVID-19. Both conserved end residues are part of each CDR3. A D gene is named only where the DNA matches it firmly. Clone size is stated in some rows and not others, as once, few, many or a class when expanded.

V	J	size	D	DNA	CDR3
TRBV9	TRBJ2-7	-	-	TGTGCCAGCAGCGCCCGGACAGCCGACTACGAGCAGTACTTC	CASSARTADYEQYF
TRBV7-2	TRBJ2-5	-	-	TGTGCCAGCAGCGTAGTCCGAGGCAGGGTTGAGACCCAGTACTTC	CASSVVRGRVETQYF
TRBV14	TRBJ2-2	-	-	TGTGCCAGCAGCAGAATAGGAGACACCGGGGAGCTGTTTTTT	CASSRIGDTGELFF
TRBV18	TRBJ2-5	-	-	TGTGCCAGCTCGGAGCAGCGAGAGACCCAGTACTTC	CASSEQRETQYF
TRBV19	TRBJ1-5	-	-	TGTGCCAGTAACCCGACAGATAAGCTGTACGTGGAGCCCCAGCATTTT	CASNPTDKLYVEPQHF
TRBV12-3/TRBV12-4	TRBJ1-4	-	-	TGTGCCAGCAGTTTCACCCGGGGTGAAAAACTGTTTTTT	CASSFTRGEKLFF
TRBV3-1/TRBV3-2	TRBJ2-7	-	-	TGTGCCAGCAGCCGAGGACAGTCCCCCTACGAGCAGTACTTC	CASSRGQSPYEQYF
TRBV10-3	TRBJ1-1	-	TRBD1	TGTGCCATCAGTGAGCCATGGACAGGGGGCACTGAAGCTTTCTTT	CAISEPWTGGTEAFF
TRBV6-2/TRBV6-3	TRBJ2-1	-	TRBD2	TGTGCCAGCAGTGCCGCGACTAGCGGGGGGGCTGGGGAGCAGTTCTTC	CASSAATSGGAGEQFF
TRBV15	TRBJ2-5	-	TRBD2	TGTGCCACCAGCAGAGGCGGGGGGGCTAAGACCCAGTACTTC	CATSRGGGAKTQYF
TRBV7-2	TRBJ1-6	-	-	TGTGCCAGCAGCTTAGCGTCACAGGGTAATTCACCCCTCCACTTT	CASSLASQGNSPLHF
TRBV3-1/TRBV3-2	TRBJ2-4	-	TRBD1	TGTGCCAGCAGCCCACGGACAGGGGGCGAAAACATTCAGTACTTC	CASSPRTGGENIQYF
TRBV4-2	TRBJ2-2	few	TRBD2	TGTGCCAGCAGCCCAGGGACTATCGGGACCGGGGAGCTGTTTTTT	CASSPGTIGTGELFF
TRBV28	TRBJ1-2	-	TRBD1	TGTGCCAGCAGTCCCCAGACAGGGGGAGGAGGCTACACCTTC	CASSPQTGGGGYTF
TRBV2	TRBJ2-7	-	-	TGTGCCAGCAGTTTAGGACACTCCTACGAGCAGTACTTC	CASSLGHSYEQYF
TRBV14	TRBJ2-7	-	-	TGTGCCAGCAGCCAGACAAGCGGGTTATCCTACGAGCAGTACTTC	CASSQTSGLSYEQYF
TRBV7-2	TRBJ2-7	-	-	TGTGCCAGCAGCTTAGCGACCCAGCGGGAGCAGTACTTC	CASSLATQREQYF
TRBV2	TRBJ1-2	-	TRBD1	TGTGCCAGCAGAGTCCCCCAGGGGGATTATGGCTACACCTTC	CASRVPQGDYGYTF